This T cell receptor beta chain emerged from a study of response to subunit inactivated influenza vaccine. Germline loops: CDR1 SGHVS, CDR2 FQNEAQ. Deletions cut 3 bases from V and 12 bases from J, with 30 bases between. This CDR3 has 18 amino acids. This clonotype turned up a few times. TCRdb reanalysed the RT-PCR reads using MiXCR and keeps one entry per CDR3 protein. The sample gives roughly 500,000 distinct CDR3 sequences, approximately 24% of which show up once; around 2.8% is in the top ten. Separately, the same data were catalogued under a study of T cells expressing NK-cell markers. That source adds: Researchers built TCR beta cDNA using 5'RACE template switching with UMIs. Out of eight donors sequenced, seven tested HCMV-seropositive and the remaining one seronegative. Alpha-beta TCR T cells were the sole sorting target in several experiments, owing to an anti-gamma-delta TCR antibody. About six donors showed dominant NKG2C+ clonotypes comprising about 1.0-7.5% of their CD8+ T cells.

The rearrangement joins TRBV7-8 to TRBJ2-1; TRBD2 might be the D (6 bases). The origin of this receptor is a man aged 50 to 59 who received an inactivated influenza vaccine. Sequencing used CD4+ T cells sorted from PBMCs, obtained about 11 days after vaccination. CDR3 bases: TGTGCCAGCAGCTTCTCTGTTCTTTGGCGGGGTCGAGGAGATGGGCAGTTCTTC. Translation gives CASSFSVLWRGRGDGQFF.